This TCR beta chain originates from a study of blood T cells in healthy people across ages. In the study overall: Every two T cells gave about one barcoded beta molecule via template switching.

To note about this clonotype: Its antigen is unidentified.

Study results and limitations: It was found that TCR beta diversity correlated strongly with the percentage of naive T cells.

CDR3 size: 15 residues. In germline, CDR1 is MNHEY, CDR2 SVGAGI. V shed 6 bases, J shed 4 bases, and the junction held 4 bases outside the gene matches. Each sample used at least 7 million PBMCs. Using a J-beta primer mix together with a sample-barcoded 5' primer, a second PCR was run for roughly 7 to 12 cycles. Every molecule of cDNA carried a tag from a template-switch adaptor with 12 random nucleotides. A single record per CDR3 protein comes from TCRdb applying MiXCR to the 5' RACE reads. Among some 1.8 million distinct CDR3 sequences listed, about 39% were seen once. Specimen: blood. The V gene is TRBV6-5, the J gene TRBJ2-7; 15 bases map to TRBD2. The TCR was taken from a human donor in good health. CDR3 nucleotide sequence: TGTGCCAGCAGGCGGACTAGCGGGGGGGGTTACGAGCAGTACTTC. Protein: CASRRTSGGGYEQYF.